This entry is about one T cell receptor beta chain. Antigen unknown. A junction boundary mismatches the germline segment, possibly from a read error. Synthesis of cDNA used 5'RACE (with 10-nucleotide random UMIs). TCRdb re-called the 5' RACE reads with MiXCR, one entry per CDR3 protein. The table includes approximately 30,000 distinct CDR3 sequences, around 20% detected once. The unsorted libraries were produced from 2 million PBMCs held at -80 C. The data stem from a study of neurological immune-mediated disorders. Study-wide findings and caveats: None of the CDR3 amino acid sequences of expanded clones were shared across subjects, and this suggested private repertoires in all groups.

This CDR3 comprises 13 residues. Germline V gene lookup returns CDR1 MNHEY and CDR2 SMNVEV (reference sequence). This chain links TRBV27 with TRBJ2-1; D is perhaps TRBD2 (7 bases). Material: PBMCs. The TCR comes from a woman aged 55-69 years in good health. For the CDR3, the DNA is TGTGCCAGCAGTCCGGGGGGCGGGTCTGAGCAGTTCTGG. It translates to CASSPGGGSEQFW.